These 17 T cell receptor beta chains were all obtained from the same sample, sequenced in a study of blood T cell repertoires in COVID-19. The protocol was immunoSEQ multiplex PCR, while the TCRdb copy is restricted to in-frame clones and leaves out a portion. The data hold around 180,000 clones, with nearly 90% observed a single time. The material sequenced was PBMCs or T cells enriched from blood (not recorded which). The receptors come from a woman between 40 and 50 years old with acute COVID-19.

The V call is TRBV3-1 (or the pseudogene TRBV3-2), the J call TRBJ1-3, with TRBD1 matching over 9 bases. Germline CDR1 and CDR2: LGHDT and YNNKEL (reference sequence). The J segment lost 5 bases and the V segment lost 3 bases, leaving 8 bases of the junction unmatched. This CDR3 has 16 residues. The CDR3 DNA follows: TGTGCCAGCAGCCAGGGACAGGGTAACGTCAGAAACACCATATATTTT. This sequence encodes CASSQGQGNVRNTIYF.

This clone was picked up a small number of times. The rearrangement uses TRBV3-1 (or the pseudogene TRBV3-2) and TRBJ1-1; D is perhaps TRBD1 (6 bases). This CDR3 comprises 16 residues. The V end lost 0 bases, the J end lost 1 base, and 12 bases lay between the germline ends. CDR1 and CDR2 (germline): LGHDT, YNNKEL (reference sequence). CDR3 DNA sequence: TGTGCCAGCAGCCAAGATCCGGGACATACGAACACTGAAGCTTTCTTT. Amino acid sequence: CASSQDPGHTNTEAFF.

This sequence joins TRBV11-3 and TRBJ2-7, with 16 bases matching TRBD2. This CDR3 is 18 amino acids long. CDR1 is SGHNT, CDR2 YENEEA, per germline. V shed 4 bases and J 2 bases; nucleotides not matched to a gene: 8. The CDR3 sequence: CASSYGRGLAGGTYEQYF. The CDR3 DNA reads TGTGCCAGCAGCTACGGCCGGGGACTAGCGGGAGGGACCTACGAGCAGTACTTC.

The chain carries TRBV19 and TRBJ2-3; 8 bases align to TRBD2. V shed 3 bases and J 3 bases; nucleotides not matched to a gene: 5. Germline CDR1 is LNHDA and CDR2 is SQIVND (reference sequence). This CDR3 comprises 15 residues. In nucleotides, the CDR3 is TGTGCCAGTAGTATTTCGGGGGGGCGAACAGATACGCAGTATTTT. Its protein product is CASSISGGRTDTQYF.

The gene calls are TRBV18 and TRBJ1-5; a possible D gene is TRBD1 (6 bases). The CDR3 consists of 14 residues. Trimming left V 2 bases short and J 6 bases short, with 11 bases between. Per the germline V gene, CDR1 is KGHSH and CDR2 is LQKENI. In DNA form, the CDR3 reads TGTGCCAGCTCACCATCGGGGGGCGGTCAGCCCCAGCATTTT. Protein product: CASSPSGGGQPQHF.

V gene TRBV7-6 combines with J gene TRBJ2-6; weak D call: TRBD1 (7 bases). The CDR3 totals 17 residues. The germline gives CDR1 SGHVS, CDR2 FNYEAQ. Trimming cost V 5 bases and J 0 bases, with 14 bases left between them. The CDR3 DNA sequence: TGTGCCAGCAGCGCAGGGGGGTCGCCCTCTGGGGCCAACGTCCTGACTTTC. Its protein is CASSAGGSPSGANVLTF.

The V and J genes are TRBV7-9 and TRBJ2-1, with 10 bases identical to TRBD2. The germline V gene has CDR1 SEHNR and CDR2 FQNEAQ (reference sequence). V trimming: 3 bases; J trimming: 8 bases; junction bases outside the gene matches: 10. The CDR3 has 16 residues. The CDR3 nucleotides are TGTGCCAGCAGCTTTCCTGAGCTAGCGGGGGAGTATGAGCAGTTCTTC. This gives the protein CASSFPELAGEYEQFF.

The chain is built from TRBV7-8 and TRBJ2-5; tentatively, D is TRBD2 (6 bases). Germline CDR1 and CDR2: SGHVS and FQNEAQ. Trimming stripped 2 bases from V and 9 bases from J, with 13 bases between. The length of the CDR3 is 13 residues. As DNA, the CDR3 is TGTGCCAGCAGCTTAATGGGGAGGACCCCCCAGTACTTC. Residues: CASSLMGRTPQYF.

This sequence joins TRBV18 and TRBJ2-7; 7 bases align to TRBD2. V dropped 3 bases and J dropped 0; count of bases not matched to a gene: 5. CDR3 length: 15 amino acids. From germline, CDR1 is KGHSH and CDR2 LQKENI. CDR3 residues: CASSPREAGSYEQYF. CDR3 bases: TGTGCCAGCTCACCTCGGGAGGCGGGCTCCTACGAGCAGTACTTC.

This clone appeared many times. The sample holds other DNA sequences that translate to the same CDR3. The CDR3 loop is CASSVVGRGETQYF. In DNA, the CDR3 is TGTGCCAGCAGCGTGGTGGGCAGAGGGGAGACCCAGTACTTC. This chain connects TRBV9 to TRBJ2-5, with D possibly matching TRBD2 (5 bases). Germline lookup yields CDR1 SGDLS and CDR2 YYNGEE. The ends were cut back, 2 bases at V and 5 bases at J, with 13 bases in the middle. The CDR3 spans 14 residues.

The chain employs TRBV5-1 and TRBJ2-2, with 8 bases that match TRBD1. Germline CDR1 reads SGHRS; CDR2 reads YFSETQ. The junction had 14 bases not matched to a gene; V was cut back by 5 bases and J by 5 bases. The CDR3 is made up of 17 amino acids. CDR3 amino acids: CASRLSVAGGRTGELFF. The CDR3 DNA sequence: TGCGCCAGCAGGCTCTCAGTGGCAGGGGGCCGGACCGGGGAGCTGTTTTTT. Full variable domain (outside the CDR3, taken from reference TRBV5-1 and TRBJ2-2): KAGVTQTPRYLIKTRGQQVTLSCSPISGHRSVSWYQQTPGQGLQFLFEYFSETQRNKGNFPGRFSGRQFSNSRSEMNVSTLELGDSALYLCASRLSVAGGRTGELFFGEGSRLTVL.

The genes are TRBV6-1 and TRBJ1-5; TRBD1 matches 7 bases. The CDR3 extends over 16 amino acids. V shed 3 bases and J 0 bases; nucleotides not matched to a gene: 5. The V gene's germline CDR1 is MNHNS and CDR2 SASEGT. The CDR3: CASSDWTGDSNQPQHF. The CDR3 bases are TGTGCCAGCAGTGACTGGACAGGCGATAGCAATCAGCCCCAGCATTTT.

The chain carries TRBV4-1 and TRBJ1-4, with 8 positions matching TRBD1. Germline assignment: CDR1 MGHRA and CDR2 YSYEKL. V gave up 0 bases and J gave up 8 bases; unmatched junction bases: 8. The CDR3 spans 16 residues. CDR3 nucleotides: TGCGCCAGCAGCCAAGAAGGCAGACAGGGGAGGGAAAAACTGTTTTTT. This sequence encodes CASSQEGRQGREKLFF.

This chain links TRBV29-1 with TRBJ2-5, with a possible D match to TRBD2 (6 bases). V lost 1 base and J 5 bases, leaving 20 bases between the germline ends. The CDR3 runs 16 residues. Germline loops: CDR1 SQVTM, CDR2 ANQGSEA. Here the CDR3 reads CSVEVGRGGISETQYF. The CDR3 DNA reads TGCAGCGTTGAAGTTGGGCGGGGTGGGATAAGTGAGACCCAGTACTTC.

The rearrangement uses TRBV4-1 and TRBJ1-2; D possibly corresponds to TRBD1 (5 bases). The CDR3 has 17 residues. CDR1 MGHRA and CDR2 YSYEKL come from the germline V gene. Trimming took 6 bases from V and 0 from J, leaving 20 bases between them. The CDR3 coding sequence is TGCGCCAGCAGTCACGGTGGGGGGACCGACCCTAACTATGGCTACACCTTC. Protein sequence: CASSHGGGTDPNYGYTF.

The rearrangement links TRBV6-2 or TRBV6-3 to TRBJ2-7; TRBD1 agrees at 7 bases. The V gene's germline CDR1 is MNHEY and CDR2 SVGEGT. This CDR3 has 14 residues. V shed 1 base, J shed 6 bases, and the junction held 6 bases outside the gene matches. For the CDR3, the DNA is TGTGCCAGCAGTTACTACAGGGGCCAACTCGAGCAGTACTTC. Its translation is CASSYYRGQLEQYF.

This clone appeared once. J is TRBJ2-5 and V is TRBV4-3; 8 positions agree with TRBD1. This CDR3 has 14 amino acids. V was clipped by 3 bases and J by 4 bases; unmatched bases: 4. CDR1 and CDR2 from the germline V gene are LGHNA and YSLEER. CDR3 coding DNA: TGCGCCAGCAGCCAGACGACAGGGGCAGAGACCCAGTACTTC. This sequence encodes CASSQTTGAETQYF.